The clone carrying this T cell receptor (beta chain) was seen only a few times. Its target is not known. This sample is drawn from a study of cytomegalovirus exposure and HLA in healthy donors. In the PCR, 60 Vbeta and 13 Jbeta primers were used. Using immunoSEQ multiplex PCR, the repertoire was profiled, and TCRdb retains in-frame clones only, with some absent. Of over 90,000 clones detected, around 69% appear once; the ten largest clones hold around a fifth. The CDR3 loop spans 14 amino acids. Per germline, CDR1 SGHTA and CDR2 FQGNSA. Whole-study results and caveats: Some V segments could not be told apart, so they were left out, TRBV6-2 and TRBV6-3 among them. As a later analysis revealed, most CMV-associated TCR beta chains appeared HLA-restricted.

This chain connects TRBV7-2 to TRBJ2-5, with 8 nucleotides matching TRBD2. The J call may be wrong; the DNA end is better matched by TRBJ2-7. Sequenced material: PBMCs. The clonotype was recovered from a woman aged 55-70 years in good health and CMV-seropositive. The CDR3 DNA reads as TGTGCCAGCAGCCCGCGGGGGGAACCCTACGAGCAGTACTTC. Translation: CASSPRGEPYEQYF.